The rows below give T cell receptor beta chains drawn from one sample of a study of blood T cell repertoires in COVID-19. TCRdb's table, derived via immunoSEQ multiplex PCR, lists solely in-frame clones and lacks some. The sample contains roughly 240,000 clones, 80% to 90% of which appear only once. The sample was PBMCs or T cells enriched from blood (not recorded which). The receptor set was obtained from a woman aged 25 to 39 with acute COVID-19. Each CDR3 is given with its conserved first and last residue. Only some rows state a clone size, as once, few, many or a class for expanded clones.

size,J,V,CDR3
.,TRBJ2-7,TRBV12-3/TRBV12-4,CASSSSYEQYF
few,TRBJ2-2,TRBV7-2,CASRYPKGGTNTGELFF
.,TRBJ1-1,TRBV3-1/TRBV3-2,CASSQKSEDTEAFF
.,TRBJ1-1,TRBV29-1,CSVDRLNTEAFF
many,TRBJ2-6,TRBV6-4,CASGDRGGLSGANVLTF
once,TRBJ1-2,TRBV24-1,CATSDVDSGYTF
.,TRBJ2-7,TRBV18,CASSRSGTGGHEQYF
once,TRBJ2-1,TRBV27,CASSSAGTGLNEQFF
.,TRBJ1-1,TRBV5-4,CACSNRLNTEAFF
.,TRBJ2-1,TRBV5-4,CASSLLAGADNEQFF
.,TRBJ2-3,TRBV18,CASSPGTSGDTQYF
.,TRBJ1-2,TRBV5-4,CASSLDGQGGYTF
.,TRBJ2-1,TRBV2,CATKGPGLAGEAIYNEQFF
once,TRBJ2-1,TRBV4-3,CANYWRGGYNEQFF
.,TRBJ1-5,TRBV3-1/TRBV3-2,CASSHSLSGDPQSQHF
.,TRBJ2-7,TRBV7-2,CASSLDSTYEQYF
.,TRBJ2-2,TRBV4-2,CASMPGLADYGELFF
.,TRBJ1-5,TRBV7-2,CASSVTGVGNQPQHF
.,TRBJ2-7,TRBV3-1/TRBV3-2,CASSQVFQGGEQYF
.,TRBJ2-7,TRBV4-3,CASSRGAQYEQYF
.,TRBJ2-1,TRBV11-2,CASSPSPAEQFF
.,TRBJ2-7,TRBV11-2,CASSLGAIYEQYF
.,TRBJ2-5,TRBV4-1,CASSQLWTGPSQETQYF
.,TRBJ2-7,TRBV3-1/TRBV3-2,CASSHPQGTSVYEQYF
.,TRBJ2-3,TRBV5-1,CASSLNGRGTFTDTQYF
medium-sized,TRBJ2-5,TRBV3-1/TRBV3-2,CASSQGLAGGETQYF
once,TRBJ1-1,TRBV5-1,CASSLGQGLKNTEAFF
.,TRBJ2-2,TRBV9,CASSVEGSSTGELFF
.,TRBJ2-1,TRBV18,CASSPSQGSEQFF
.,TRBJ1-1,TRBV2,CASSSGEAFF
.,TRBJ2-5,TRBV6-2/TRBV6-3,CASSYQARKTSGGQETQYF
.,TRBJ1-5,TRBV4-3,CASSQDYRTGPWSQHF
.,TRBJ1-4,TRBV7-9,CASSPTKGAGSEKLFF
.,TRBJ2-2,TRBV5-1,CASSSGLPGELFF
.,TRBJ1-2,TRBV13,CASSPDREHGYTF
.,TRBJ1-2,TRBV7-9,CASSPDSLYGYTF
.,TRBJ2-7,TRBV7-9,CASTEIQGNEQYF
.,TRBJ2-7,TRBV5-1,CASFDGQGIYEQYF
.,TRBJ1-1,TRBV30,CAWGDGKNTEAFF
.,TRBJ1-5,TRBV6-1,CASSEKRRMGNQPQHF
.,TRBJ1-1,TRBV9,CASSVGRTAMNTEAFF
.,TRBJ1-1,TRBV6-5,CASSYLRVTEAFF
.,TRBJ2-2,TRBV6-5,CATGGRNTGELFF
.,TRBJ1-5,TRBV28,CASSLPGEYQPQHF
once,TRBJ1-3,TRBV5-4,CASSPQGVGRNTIYF
.,TRBJ1-1,TRBV7-8,CASSYREGTTEAFF
.,TRBJ2-3,TRBV9,CASSVEGGGRTDTQYF
once,TRBJ1-1,TRBV27,CASSSDRWVTEAFF
once,TRBJ2-1,TRBV11-2,CASRHWGRSSYNEQFF
.,TRBJ2-1,TRBV2,CASSVERGDSNEQFF
.,TRBJ1-1,TRBV10-3,CAISESGALNTEAFF
.,TRBJ1-2,TRBV19,CASSQGVAGYTF
.,TRBJ2-3,TRBV14,CASSHAGGWSTDTQYF
.,TRBJ2-3,TRBV10-3,CAISESPGLAKVTDTQYF
once,TRBJ2-3,TRBV5-1,CASSLEAGSTDTQYF
.,TRBJ1-2,TRBV6-5,CASSYTSGYRFGYTF
.,TRBJ1-4,TRBV29-1,CSVKSTGGAGKLFF
.,TRBJ2-7,TRBV7-8,CASSQSTGEQYF